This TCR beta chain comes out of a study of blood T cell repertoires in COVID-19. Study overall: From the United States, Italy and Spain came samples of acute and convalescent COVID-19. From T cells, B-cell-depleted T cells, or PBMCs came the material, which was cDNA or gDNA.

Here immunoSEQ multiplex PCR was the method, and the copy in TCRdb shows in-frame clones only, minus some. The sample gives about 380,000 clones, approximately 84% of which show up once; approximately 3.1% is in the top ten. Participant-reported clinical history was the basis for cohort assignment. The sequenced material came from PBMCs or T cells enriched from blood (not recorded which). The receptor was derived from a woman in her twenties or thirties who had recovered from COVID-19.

The DNA for the CDR3 is TGTGCCAGCAGTTACCCGCAGGGCTTTAGCTGGGAGCAGTACTTC. This sequence encodes CASSYPQGFSWEQYF. The genes are TRBV6-2 or TRBV6-3 and TRBJ2-7, with a possible D match to TRBD1 (5 bases). The V gene's germline CDR1 is MNHEY and CDR2 SVGEGT. V was pared by 2 bases and J by 7 bases, with 18 bases between. The CDR3 length is 15 residues.